Listed here are 31 T cell receptor beta chains from one sample, sequenced in a study of blood T cell repertoires in COVID-19. Using immunoSEQ multiplex PCR, the repertoire was profiled, and TCRdb retains in-frame clones only, with some absent. Altogether hundreds of thousands of clones are present, around nine tenths being singletons, with the ten largest covering over 0.75%. The sequencing input was peripheral blood. All receptors come from a man in his fifties or sixties with COVID-19, enrolled during active disease.

The J gene is TRBJ2-4, the V gene TRBV28, with 7 nucleotides matching TRBD1. The CDR3 is 13 amino acids. V lost 5 bases and J lost 7; bases outside the gene matches: 5. Germline CDR1 reads MDHEN; CDR2 reads SYDVKM. The CDR3 loop is CASSTTGLNIQYF. The CDR3 DNA is TGTGCCAGCAGTACGACAGGGCTGAACATTCAGTACTTC.

The chain has TRBV18 and TRBJ2-1, with 8 bases that match TRBD2. Germline CDR1 is KGHSH and CDR2 is LQKENI. V gave up 2 bases and J gave up 7 bases; unmatched junction bases: 10. The CDR3 spans 16 residues. The CDR3 bases are TGTGCCAGCTCACCAAGCGACGGGAGGGCTGGGAATGAGCAGTTCTTC. Translation: CASSPSDGRAGNEQFF.

This chain uses TRBV7-9 with TRBJ1-3; 8 positions agree with TRBD1. V lost 7 bases and J lost 6; bases outside the gene matches: 8. The CDR3 has 14 amino acids. CDR1 and CDR2 from the germline V gene are SEHNR and FQNEAQ (reference sequence). CDR3 coding DNA: TGTGCCAGCATCAAGGACAGGGCTGTAAACACCATATATTTT. Its protein is CASIKDRAVNTIYF.

The chain has TRBV2 and TRBJ2-3; tentatively, D is TRBD1 (6 bases). Germline V gene sequence: CDR1 SNHLY, CDR2 FYNNEI. The CDR3 spans 15 residues. The germline V and J ends were trimmed by 7 bases and 3 bases, with 17 bases remaining between them. The CDR3 sequence: CASTLSQGMTDTQYF. The CDR3 region has the DNA TGTGCCAGCACCCTGAGTCAGGGGATGACAGATACGCAGTATTTT.

The chain uses TRBV3-1 (or the pseudogene TRBV3-2) and TRBJ1-1; 7 positions match TRBD1. The CDR3 consists of 15 residues. With V trimmed by 3 bases and J by 4 bases, 8 bases remained unmatched. Germline V gene sequence: CDR1 LGHDT, CDR2 YNNKEL (reference sequence). CDR3 sequence: CASSHRQGLGTEAFF. The CDR3 region has the DNA TGTGCCAGCAGCCACCGACAGGGTCTAGGCACTGAAGCTTTCTTT.

The rearrangement links TRBV11-2 to TRBJ2-2; weak D call: TRBD1 (5 bases). With 0 bases removed from V and 6 bases from J, the gap between germline ends came to 17 bases. CDR3 length equals 17 residues. Germline-derived CDR1 and CDR2 are SGHAT and FQNNGV. CDR3 region: CASSLDGTRGRAGELFF. In DNA form, the CDR3 reads TGTGCCAGCAGCTTAGACGGTACAAGGGGAAGGGCCGGGGAGCTGTTTTTT.

This clone is a singleton in its sample. The V gene is TRBV19, the J gene TRBJ1-5, with D perhaps TRBD1 (5 bases). CDR3 length: 19 amino acids. Germline V gives CDR1 LNHDA, CDR2 SQIVND (reference sequence). The V and J ends lost 0 bases and 3 bases respectively, with 21 bases between them. Written as DNA, the CDR3 is TGTGCCAGTAGTATAGATGGCAGGGCTAAGCTAATGGTCAATCAGCCCCAGCATTTT. Amino acids: CASSIDGRAKLMVNQPQHF.

For the CDR3, the DNA is TGCGCCAGCAGCTGGAATACAGGGGGCGCAGATGAAAAACTGTTTTTT. This gives the protein CASSWNTGGADEKLFF. The V gene is TRBV5-1, the J gene TRBJ1-4; 9 nucleotides match TRBD1. The CDR3 runs 16 residues. V gave up 3 bases and J gave up 6 bases; unmatched junction bases: 9. Per the germline V gene, CDR1 is SGHRS and CDR2 is YFSETQ.

The V call is TRBV24-1, the J call TRBJ2-2; D call uncertain. Germline lookup yields CDR1 KGHDR and CDR2 SFDVKD. There are 13 residues in the CDR3. Deletions cut 5 bases from V and 1 base from J, with 4 bases between. CDR3 DNA sequence: TGTGCCACCAGTGGCGAGAACACCGGGGAGCTGTTTTTT. This codes for CATSGENTGELFF.

The chain combines TRBV7-3 with TRBJ2-5; 7 nucleotides agree with TRBD2. The CDR3 sequence is 16 residues long. J gave up 4 bases and V 5 bases, and 13 bases lay outside the gene matches. In germline, CDR1 is SGHTA, CDR2 FQGTGA. The CDR3 nucleotides read TGTGCCAGCAGCCTCAGCGGGGTAACGGCCCCAGAGACCCAGTACTTC. This translates into CASSLSGVTAPETQYF.

The chain links TRBV5-1 to TRBJ1-1; a possible D gene is TRBD1 (6 bases). CDR3 length: 14 amino acids. Trimming took 1 base from V and 3 from J, leaving 10 bases between them. Per germline, CDR1 SGHRS and CDR2 YFSETQ. DNA of the CDR3: TGCGCCAGCAGCTTGTCAACAGGGCACACTGAAGCTTTCTTT. This codes for CASSLSTGHTEAFF.

The V call is TRBV5-5, the J call TRBJ2-2, with D hard to call. V lost 2 bases and J 0 bases, leaving 8 bases between the germline ends. The germline V gene encodes CDR1 SGHKS and CDR2 YYEKEE (reference sequence). CDR3 length: 15 residues. CDR3 sequence (DNA): TGTGCCAGCAGCTTTATGGGCGCGAACACCGGGGAGCTGTTTTTT. Amino acids: CASSFMGANTGELFF.

The J gene is TRBJ2-2, the V gene TRBV27, with TRBD1 matching 9 bases. The V segment lost 6 bases and the J segment 5 bases; nucleotides outside the gene matches: 10. The germline CDR1 and CDR2 sequences are MNHEY and SMNVEV (reference sequence). The CDR3 has 16 residues. The CDR3 region is CASSRPGTGRTGELFF. CDR3 bases: TGTGCCAGCAGCCGCCCCGGGACAGGGAGGACCGGGGAGCTGTTTTTT.

The V gene is TRBV9, the J gene TRBJ1-1, with D perhaps matching TRBD1 (5 bases). The V end lost 1 base, the J end lost 5 bases, and 15 bases lay between the germline ends. Germline assignment: CDR1 SGDLS and CDR2 YYNGEE. The CDR3 has 15 residues. The CDR3 reads CASSVRWQGGTEAFF. The CDR3 nucleotides read TGTGCCAGCAGCGTACGTTGGCAGGGAGGAACTGAAGCTTTCTTT.

This chain joins TRBV7-2 and TRBJ1-2, with D maybe TRBD1 (5 bases). The CDR3 contains 12 residues. Germline V lookup: CDR1 SGHTA, CDR2 FQGNSA. Trimming left V 6 bases short and J 4 bases short, with 9 bases between. The CDR3 region is CASSVDSYGYTF. The CDR3 DNA is TGTGCCAGCAGTGTTGACAGCTATGGCTACACCTTC.

The V gene is TRBV9, the J gene TRBJ2-1; the D gene is possibly TRBD2 (5 bases). CDR3 length: 14 amino acids. Deletions cut 0 bases from V and 8 bases from J, with 12 bases between. CDR1 is SGDLS, CDR2 YYNGEE, per germline. CDR3 sequence: CASSVAPRVDEQFF. CDR3 coding DNA: TGTGCCAGCAGCGTAGCTCCGAGGGTTGATGAGCAGTTCTTC.

The chain carries TRBV5-6 and TRBJ1-5; tentatively, D is TRBD1 (6 bases). The CDR3 is 14 amino acids. The V gene lost 1 base and the J gene lost 7 bases, with 12 bases spanning the gap. The V gene's germline CDR1 is SGHDT and CDR2 YYEEEE. The CDR3 is CASSLSGAGQPQHF. CDR3 DNA: TGTGCCAGCAGCTTGTCAGGGGCAGGACAGCCCCAGCATTTT.

This clone appeared once. CDR3 nucleotides: TGTGCCACCAGTGATTTCTCTTCGACTAGCGGGAGGGAATTCGGGGAGCTGTTTTTT. Encoded protein: CATSDFSSTSGREFGELFF. The chain links TRBV24-1 to TRBJ2-2; 14 nucleotides match TRBD2. V was pared by 1 base and J by 7 bases, with 10 bases of the junction left unmatched. Germline V CDR1 and CDR2: KGHDR, SFDVKD. The CDR3 sequence is 19 residues long.

The chain couples TRBV7-2 to TRBJ2-3; D perhaps matches TRBD1 (6 bases). V was cut by 2 bases and J by 5 bases, with 17 bases left in between. CDR1 SGHTA and CDR2 FQGNSA come from the germline V gene. There are 16 residues in the CDR3. The CDR3 reads CASSLIQGWSRDTQYF. DNA for the CDR3: TGTGCCAGCAGCTTAATACAGGGATGGTCGAGAGATACGCAGTATTTT.

The V call is TRBV19, the J call TRBJ2-3; D is possibly TRBD2 (6 bases). V was pared by 10 bases and J by 0 bases, with 14 bases between. The germline gives CDR1 LNHDA, CDR2 SQIVND (reference sequence). The CDR3 is made up of 14 amino acids. Written as DNA, the CDR3 is TGTGCCACATGGAGGGGCCGCAGCACAGATACGCAGTATTTT. This codes for CATWRGRSTDTQYF.

This chain uses TRBV7-2 with TRBJ2-3; 10 bases line up with TRBD1. Losses at the gene ends were 5 bases for V and 6 bases for J; bases not matched to a gene: 5. The CDR3 sequence is 14 residues long. The V gene's germline CDR1 is SGHTA and CDR2 FQGNSA. CDR3 amino acids: CASSRTGGWDTQYF. CDR3 coding DNA: TGTGCCAGCAGCCGGACAGGGGGGTGGGATACGCAGTATTTT. Looking up the rest from reference TRBV7-2 and TRBJ2-3 gives the full variable domain: GAGVSQSPSNKVTEKGKDVELRCDPISGHTALYWYRQSLGQGLEFLIYFQGNSAPDKSGLPSDRFSAERTGGSVSTLTIQRTQQEDSAVYLCASSRTGGWDTQYFGPGTRLTVL.

The V and J genes are TRBV30 and TRBJ2-2; perhaps TRBD2 as D (5 bases). From germline, CDR1 is GTSNPN and CDR2 SVGIG (reference sequence). The V end lost 4 bases, the J end lost 8 bases, and 14 bases lay between the germline ends. This CDR3 region has 13 residues. The CDR3 coding sequence is TGTGCCTGGATTCCCAGGCGAGGGGGGGAGCTGTTTTTT. It encodes CAWIPRRGGELFF.

This clone was seen once. The chain has TRBV28 and TRBJ1-6; TRBD1 matches at 8 bases. The junction had 7 bases not matched to a gene; V was cut back by 3 bases and J by 6 bases. Germline loops: CDR1 MDHEN, CDR2 SYDVKM. The CDR3 consists of 16 residues. The CDR3 protein is CASSFILGQGNSPLHF. The CDR3, as DNA: TGTGCCAGCAGTTTTATCCTCGGACAGGGTAATTCACCCCTCCACTTT.

The genes are TRBV27 and TRBJ2-5; the D gene is possibly TRBD2 (5 bases). This CDR3 spans 13 amino acids. The V and J ends lost 4 bases and 5 bases respectively, with 11 bases between them. CDR1 is MNHEY, CDR2 SMNVEV, per germline (reference sequence). CDR3 nucleotide sequence: TGTGCCAGCAGTTCCTTTGGGGAGGAGACCCAGTACTTC. Translation: CASSSFGEETQYF.

The V and J genes are TRBV5-4 and TRBJ2-2, with 9 bases fitting TRBD2. The trim removed 0 bases at V and 4 bases at J, leaving 10 bases unmatched. The CDR3 is 18 residues long. Germline loops: CDR1 SGHNT, CDR2 YYREEE (reference sequence). This CDR3 is CASSLGPQGGGATGELFF. As DNA, the CDR3 is TGTGCCAGCAGCTTGGGGCCCCAGGGCGGGGGGGCCACCGGGGAGCTGTTTTTT.

This clone was seen once. The chain links TRBV12-5 to TRBJ2-4; D perhaps matches TRBD1 (5 bases). V was shortened by 4 bases and J by 7 bases, with 14 bases between the two germline ends. The CDR3 is made up of 14 amino acids. Germline CDR1 LGHNT, CDR2 FRNRAP. The DNA for the CDR3 is TGTGCTAGTGGTTACTCAGGGAATCGGAACATTCAGTACTTC. This encodes CASGYSGNRNIQYF.

J is TRBJ1-2 and V is TRBV5-4, with 8 bases matching TRBD1. Losses at the gene ends were 0 bases for V and 2 bases for J; bases not matched to a gene: 3. The CDR3 extends over 15 amino acids. In germline, CDR1 is SGHNT, CDR2 YYREEE (reference sequence). The DNA for the CDR3 is TGTGCCAGCAGCTTGGCTGACAGGGGCAACTATGGCTACACCTTC. Translation gives CASSLADRGNYGYTF. The full variable domain, its missing parts supplied by reference TRBV5-4 and TRBJ1-2, is ETGVTQSPTHLIKTRGQQVTLRCSSQSGHNTVSWYQQALGQGPQFIFQYYREEENGRGNFPPRFSGLQFPNYSSELNVNALELDDSALYLCASSLADRGNYGYTFGSGTRLTVV.

CDR3 coding DNA: TGTGCCAGCACTCTAGACAGAATCACTGAAGCTTTCTTT. Amino acid sequence: CASTLDRITEAFF. J is TRBJ1-1 and V is TRBV6-6; a possible D gene is TRBD1 (5 bases). There are 13 residues in the CDR3. V was cut by 7 bases and J by 4 bases, with 13 bases left in between. The germline V gene encodes CDR1 MNHNY and CDR2 SVGAGI (reference sequence).

This sequence joins TRBV5-6 and TRBJ1-5, with 7 bases matching TRBD1. Germline CDR1 SGHDT, CDR2 YYEEEE. This CDR3 region has 14 residues. The trim removed 4 bases at V and 3 bases at J, leaving 4 bases unmatched. CDR3 amino acids: CASSQGQLNQPQHF. In nucleotides, the CDR3 is TGTGCCAGCAGCCAGGGACAGCTCAATCAGCCCCAGCATTTT. Full variable domain (outside the CDR3, taken from reference TRBV5-6 and TRBJ1-5): DAGVTQSPTHLIKTRGQQVTLRCSPKSGHDTVSWYQQALGQGPQFIFQYYEEEERQRGNFPDRFSGHQFPNYSSELNVNALLLGDSALYLCASSQGQLNQPQHFGDGTRLSIL.

CDR3 protein: CATSREGDSGSSGANVLTF. CDR3 DNA: TGTGCCACCAGCAGAGAGGGGGATAGCGGGAGCTCTGGGGCCAACGTCCTGACTTTC. The gene calls are TRBV15 and TRBJ2-6, with 9 bases aligning to TRBD2. CDR3 length equals 19 residues. Germline loops: CDR1 LNHNV, CDR2 YYDKDF (reference sequence). V lost 0 bases, J lost 0 bases, and 6 bases stayed unmatched.

CDR3 sequence (DNA): TGTGCCAGCATCCCCTTCTCTGGAAACACCATATATTTT. Translation gives CASIPFSGNTIYF. The chain couples TRBV6-5 to TRBJ1-3; the D is unclear. The V and J ends lost 7 bases and 0 bases respectively, with 7 bases between them. The CDR3 loop spans 13 amino acids. The germline gives CDR1 MNHEY, CDR2 SVGAGI.